The 18 T cell receptor beta chains reported below all come from one sample, sequenced in a study of blood T cell repertoires in COVID-19 (dated by TCRdb to the early 2020s). Library preparation was by the immunoSEQ multiplex PCR assay. Entries here come from immuneACCESS through TCRdb and include only in-frame sequences with V and J called. Some clones fail to appear in such tables; in the studies checked, an unresolved V gene covers under half of the shortfall, and the cause of the remainder is unknown. Present in this sample are approximately 100,000 clones, nearly 90% of which were seen just once. About 5% of the sample is in the top ten clones. The specimen was peripheral blood. These receptors all stem from a man in his sixties or seventies with acute or convalescent COVID-19.

This chain connects TRBV5-1 to TRBJ1-6, with TRBD1 matching over 9 bases. The V segment lost 0 bases and the J segment 7 bases; nucleotides outside the gene matches: 2. From germline, CDR1 is SGHRS and CDR2 YFSETQ. The CDR3 contains 15 residues. The CDR3 DNA reads TGCGCCAGCAGCTTGGACACAGGGGGCAATTCACCCCTCCACTTT. Translated, it gives CASSLDTGGNSPLHF.

CDR3 coding DNA: TGTGCCAGCAGCCAACTAGCGGGGGGGTCCCATGAGCAGTTCTTC. It encodes CASSQLAGGSHEQFF. This chain connects TRBV7-9 to TRBJ2-1; the match to TRBD2 covers 13 bases. V trimming: 5 bases; J trimming: 8 bases; junction bases outside the gene matches: 6. This CDR3 is built from 15 residues. CDR1 and CDR2 (germline): SEHNR, FQNEAQ (reference sequence).

V is TRBV3-1 (or the pseudogene TRBV3-2) and J is TRBJ2-7, with D possibly matching TRBD1 (5 bases). This CDR3 has 15 amino acids. V dropped 4 bases and J dropped 4 bases, with 17 bases sitting between them. The V gene's germline CDR1 is LGHDT and CDR2 YNNKEL (reference sequence). The CDR3 DNA is TGTGCCAGCAGCCCTAAGGGGAATCGGCGATACGAGCAGTACTTC. It is translated as CASSPKGNRRYEQYF.

This clone was observed a single time. This sequence joins TRBV10-3 and TRBJ1-2, with 11 bases fitting TRBD1. The CDR3 has 13 residues. Trimming removed 6 bases from V and 8 bases from J; junction bases left unmatched: 5. Germline V gene data show CDR1 as ENHRY and CDR2 as SYGVKD. For the CDR3, the DNA is TGTGCCATCAGATCGGACAGGGGGCTCGGCTACACCTTC. This gives the protein CAIRSDRGLGYTF.

A few counts support this clone. The chain has TRBV7-9 and TRBJ1-6, with D possibly TRBD1 on 5 matching bases. V dropped 7 bases and J dropped 5 bases, with 12 bases sitting between them. The CDR3 loop spans 14 amino acids. From germline, CDR1 is SEHNR and CDR2 FQNEAQ (reference sequence). Here the CDR3 DNA reads TGTGCCAGCACCCCCGACAGCGATAATTCACCCCTCCACTTT. It yields the protein CASTPDSDNSPLHF.

The chain links TRBV2 to TRBJ1-1; the match to TRBD1 covers 8 bases. Per the germline V gene, CDR1 is SNHLY and CDR2 is FYNNEI. J lost 4 bases, V lost 7 bases, and 8 bases had no gene match. The CDR3 spans 14 residues. CDR3 DNA sequence: TGTGCCAGCACAAGGGACAGGCGGGTCACTGAAGCTTTCTTT. Encoded protein: CASTRDRRVTEAFF. Combining the CDR3 with reference TRBV2 and TRBJ1-1 gives the whole variable domain EPEVTQTPSHQVTQMGQEVILRCVPISNHLYFYWYRQILGQKVEFLVSFYNNEISEKSEIFDDQFSVERPDGSNFTLKIRSTKLEDSAMYFCASTRDRRVTEAFFGQGTRLTVV.

The J gene is TRBJ2-7, the V gene TRBV3-1 (or the pseudogene TRBV3-2); TRBD1 aligns across 9 bases. CDR1 LGHDT and CDR2 YNNKEL come from the germline V gene (reference sequence). V was pared by 0 bases and J by 4 bases, with 13 bases of the junction left unmatched. The CDR3 is made up of 18 amino acids. The CDR3 protein is CASSQEFGRDREPYEQYF. The DNA of the CDR3 is TGTGCCAGCAGCCAAGAATTTGGAAGGGACAGGGAGCCTTACGAGCAGTACTTC.

The V and J genes are TRBV14 and TRBJ2-2; D possibly corresponds to TRBD2 (5 bases). Trimming left V 4 bases short and J 2 bases short, with 17 bases between. Germline CDR1 reads SGHDN; CDR2 reads FVKESK. The CDR3 sequence is 17 residues long. CDR3 loop: CASSPLRASTNTGELFF. The CDR3 nucleotides are TGTGCCAGCAGCCCCCTGCGGGCTAGCACTAACACCGGGGAGCTGTTTTTT.

This clone was detected only a few times. The gene calls are TRBV6-5 and TRBJ1-1; 10 bases agree with TRBD1. CDR3 length: 14 residues. Germline V gives CDR1 MNHEY, CDR2 SVGAGI. Losses at the gene ends were 8 bases for V and 4 bases for J; bases not matched to a gene: 7. CDR3 residues: CASSTGGISTEAFF. The CDR3 DNA is TGTGCCAGCTCGACAGGGGGCATCTCCACTGAAGCTTTCTTT.

The V call is TRBV28, the J call TRBJ1-4, with D possibly matching TRBD1 (6 bases). This CDR3 has 14 residues. Trimming shortened V by 7 bases and J by 5 bases, and 14 bases separated the two germline ends. Germline V CDR1 and CDR2: MDHEN, SYDVKM. The CDR3 region has the DNA TGTGCCAGCACCCGGACAGCTTTAAATGAAAAACTGTTTTTT. As protein: CASTRTALNEKLFF.

The rearrangement joins TRBV23-1 to TRBJ1-5; 8 bases fit TRBD1. TRBV23-1 is given ORF status, its function remaining uncertain. The V and J ends lost 0 bases and 2 bases, in that order; junction bases with no gene match: 3. The CDR3 runs 16 residues. The CDR3 protein is CASSQSRQGCNQPQHF. CDR3 DNA sequence: TGCGCCAGCAGTCAATCGCGACAGGGGTGCAATCAGCCCCAGCATTTT.

This clone was counted only a few times. The chain employs TRBV5-4 and TRBJ1-2; TRBD1 aligns across 7 bases. CDR3 length: 15 residues. The V gene end was trimmed by 4 bases and the J gene end by 4 bases; junction bases not matched to a gene: 10. Germline CDR1 reads SGHNT; CDR2 reads YYREEE (reference sequence). CDR3 protein: CASSADRVAFYGYTF. The CDR3 DNA reads as TGTGCCAGCAGCGCCGACAGGGTAGCTTTCTATGGCTACACCTTC.

The chain couples TRBV5-4 to TRBJ1-5, with 7 bases aligning to TRBD1. Germline loops: CDR1 SGHNT, CDR2 YYREEE (reference sequence). V lost 1 base and J lost 2; bases outside the gene matches: 3. The length of the CDR3 is 15 residues. CDR3 sequence: CASSLQGVGNQPQHF. The CDR3 nucleotides read TGTGCCAGCAGCTTGCAGGGGGTGGGCAATCAGCCCCAGCATTTT. Drawing the rest from reference TRBV5-4 and TRBJ1-5, the complete variable domain is ETGVTQSPTHLIKTRGQQVTLRCSSQSGHNTVSWYQQALGQGPQFIFQYYREEENGRGNFPPRFSGLQFPNYSSELNVNALELDDSALYLCASSLQGVGNQPQHFGDGTRLSIL.

The J gene is TRBJ1-2, the V gene TRBV28; 8 positions agree with TRBD1. This CDR3 is 14 amino acids long. Germline loops: CDR1 MDHEN, CDR2 SYDVKM. J gave up 8 bases and V 7 bases, and 12 bases lay outside the gene matches. The CDR3, as DNA: TGTGCCAGCACCCCGGGACAGGCCCAGAAGGGCTACACCTTC. It translates to CASTPGQAQKGYTF.

The chain links TRBV5-1 to TRBJ1-3; the match to TRBD1 covers 7 bases. Germline V CDR1 and CDR2: SGHRS, YFSETQ. The V segment lost 3 bases and the J segment 5 bases; nucleotides outside the gene matches: 8. This CDR3 region has 15 residues. This chain's CDR3 is CASSSRPTGRNTIYF. As DNA, the CDR3 is TGCGCCAGCAGCTCGAGACCGACAGGGCGAAACACCATATATTTT.

This clone has a single count. V and J are TRBV5-6 and TRBJ1-1; D unresolved. The CDR3 spans 14 residues. V dropped 3 bases and J dropped 2 bases, with 11 bases sitting between them. Germline lookup yields CDR1 SGHDT and CDR2 YYEEEE. CDR3 nucleotide sequence: TGTGCCAGCAGCTGGTTACAGAGAAACACTGAAGCTTTCTTT. Translation: CASSWLQRNTEAFF.

The chain recombines TRBV4-2 with TRBJ2-3; TRBD2 aligns across 13 bases. In germline, CDR1 is LGHNA, CDR2 YNFKEQ. Trimming took 2 bases from V and 9 from J; bases not matched to a gene: 8. The CDR3 totals 16 residues. This CDR3 reads CASSQQTSGGSGTQYF. The DNA for the CDR3 is TGTGCCAGCAGCCAACAGACTAGCGGGGGGTCGGGAACGCAGTATTTT.

The rearrangement uses TRBV5-1 and TRBJ2-7, with 7 nucleotides matching TRBD1. CDR1 and CDR2 from the germline V gene are SGHRS and YFSETQ. J was trimmed by 2 bases and V by 4 bases; bases with no gene match: 6. The CDR3 covers 14 residues. The CDR3 DNA is TGCGCCAGCAGCGTTTTAGGGGGCACCTACGAGCAGTACTTC. Translation gives CASSVLGGTYEQYF.